The entry that follows covers one T cell receptor (beta chain) sequence. The sample has other DNA sequences that encode this CDR3 too. These data belong to a study of blood T cell repertoires in COVID-19. The wider study: Nucleic acid was either cDNA or gDNA, and it came from T cells, B-cell-depleted T cells, or PBMCs.

Libraries were prepared by immunoSEQ multiplex PCR; TCRdb keeps only in-frame clonotypes and omits some of them. The sample contains about 90,000 clones, approximately 88% of which appear only once. Germline V gene sequence: CDR1 KGHSH, CDR2 LQKENI. The germline V and J ends were trimmed by 6 bases and 4 bases, with 19 bases remaining between them. The CDR3 extends over 16 amino acids. This receptor was obtained from a woman aged 80 or over with active or convalescent COVID-19. The chain couples TRBV18 to TRBJ2-1; D is possibly TRBD2 (6 bases). The sample comprised peripheral blood. The CDR3 sequence: CASSRNSGLTYNEQFF. CDR3 nucleotides: TGTGCCAGCTCCCGCAACTCGGGACTCACATACAATGAGCAGTTCTTC. Based on the CDR3 plus reference TRBV18 and TRBJ2-1, the full variable domain is NAGVMQNPRHLVRRRGQEARLRCSPMKGHSHVYWYRQLPEEGLKFMVYLQKENIIDESGMPKERFSAEFPKEGPSILRIQQVVRGDSAAYFCASSRNSGLTYNEQFFGPGTRLTVL.